Given below is one TCR beta chain in context. This record belongs to a study of blood T cell repertoires in COVID-19. Study context: Acute-phase and convalescent COVID-19 samples originated in the United States, Italy and Spain. Sources were T cells, B-cell-depleted T cells, or PBMCs; the material itself was cDNA or gDNA.

In the original analysis: Researchers report that nucleated cell counts were estimated from reference gene primer amplification. The repertoire was sequenced with immunoSEQ multiplex PCR; TCRdb's copy has only in-frame clones and lacks some. V, J and clone size are those of that table, while D and trimming were read from the DNA. The data show just under 60,000 clones, with almost 80% seen just once and 10% to 15% held by the top ten. Germline V gives CDR1 ENHRY, CDR2 SYGVKD. The CDR3 covers 15 residues. Trimming cost V 10 bases and J 3 bases; bases outside gene matches: 13. The material sequenced was peripheral blood. The chain links TRBV10-3 to TRBJ1-1; 8 bases match TRBD1. The receptor was derived from a man older than 75 with acute or convalescent COVID-19. The CDR3 sequence is CATGPGGAKDTEAFF. As DNA, the CDR3 is TGTGCCACCGGACCAGGGGGCGCCAAGGACACTGAAGCTTTCTTT.